The rows below give T cell receptor beta chains drawn from one sample of a study of T cells in Graves' hyperthyroidism and ophthalmopathy. MiXCR was run by TCRdb on the multiplex PCR reads, yielding one entry per CDR3 protein. The sample lists 540,000 or so distinct CDR3 sequences; approximately 44% were seen once. Source material: peripheral blood or thyroid tissue (not recorded which). The receptors stem from an adult woman with Graves' disease, either hyperthyroidism or ophthalmopathy (not recorded which). CDR3s include the opening cysteine and the closing phenylalanine or tryptophan. The order of the fields is J gene, V gene, CDR3 protein.

j_gene: TRBJ2-7
v_gene: TRBV20-1
CDR3aa: CSARDPGRGVYEQYF

j_gene: TRBJ1-4
v_gene: TRBV7-2
CDR3aa: CASSSWRVPNEKLFF

j_gene: TRBJ1-4
v_gene: TRBV20-1
CDR3aa: CSAEAASAKLFF

j_gene: TRBJ1-1
v_gene: TRBV5-5
CDR3aa: CASSFRRVAEAFF

j_gene: TRBJ2-1
v_gene: TRBV20-1
CDR3aa: CSARQTSRRKQFF

j_gene: TRBJ1-2
v_gene: TRBV9
CDR3aa: CASSRAQGRLYGYTF

j_gene: TRBJ2-2
v_gene: TRBV4-2
CDR3aa: CASKRREAPGELFF

j_gene: TRBJ2-7
v_gene: TRBV6-1
CDR3aa: CASSEATEGLENSYEQYF

j_gene: TRBJ2-7
v_gene: TRBV7-9
CDR3aa: CASSDHDRSYEQYF

j_gene: TRBJ2-5
v_gene: TRBV11-2
CDR3aa: CASSRPEEVPRETQYF

j_gene: -
v_gene: TRBV7-6
CDR3aa: CASSLGQGDIDEQFF

j_gene: TRBJ1-1
v_gene: TRBV15
CDR3aa: CATSRDVGTEAFF

j_gene: TRBJ2-7
v_gene: TRBV20-1
CDR3aa: CSVVVRDRTESYEQYF

j_gene: TRBJ2-5
v_gene: TRBV6-4
CDR3aa: CASSLEGDRPETQYF

j_gene: TRBJ1-5
v_gene: TRBV12-3/TRBV12-4
CDR3aa: CASSTDSSNQPQHF

j_gene: TRBJ2-5
v_gene: TRBV29-1
CDR3aa: CSVVPRGGRETQYF

j_gene: TRBJ2-7
v_gene: TRBV2
CDR3aa: CASRDDRNEQYF

j_gene: TRBJ1-1
v_gene: TRBV12-3/TRBV12-4
CDR3aa: CASRWGSTEAFF

j_gene: TRBJ1-5
v_gene: TRBV7-3
CDR3aa: CASSAKRKGLLNQPQHF

j_gene: TRBJ1-4
v_gene: TRBV28
CDR3aa: CASSPRHDPRVLFF

j_gene: TRBJ2-5
v_gene: TRBV7-9
CDR3aa: CASSLTGSNQPQYF

j_gene: TRBJ2-2
v_gene: TRBV6-5
CDR3aa: CASSKGGWSTGELFF

j_gene: TRBJ1-2
v_gene: TRBV9
CDR3aa: CASSVHSANYGYTF

j_gene: TRBJ1-2
v_gene: TRBV10-3
CDR3aa: CAISDAAGVEDGYTF

j_gene: TRBJ1-1
v_gene: TRBV5-1
CDR3aa: CASSLGPGQGEGTEAFF

j_gene: TRBJ1-1
v_gene: TRBV5-1
CDR3aa: CASRGSGLGTEAFF

j_gene: TRBJ2-5
v_gene: TRBV20-1
CDR3aa: CSAREVAGAQETQYF

j_gene: TRBJ1-6
v_gene: TRBV2
CDR3aa: CASKREGSPLHF

j_gene: TRBJ1-5
v_gene: TRBV7-8
CDR3aa: CASSLVGPEDQPQHF

j_gene: TRBJ1-4
v_gene: TRBV20-1
CDR3aa: CSARLDRNTEKLFF

j_gene: TRBJ1-2
v_gene: TRBV7-8
CDR3aa: CASSLGRGRYTF

j_gene: TRBJ1-1
v_gene: TRBV20-1
CDR3aa: CSARDFSEAFF

j_gene: TRBJ1-5
v_gene: TRBV12-3/TRBV12-4
CDR3aa: CASSWPGQGNTDRDRNQPQHF

j_gene: TRBJ2-7
v_gene: TRBV6-6
CDR3aa: CASSQGIYEQYF

j_gene: TRBJ1-2
v_gene: TRBV6-5
CDR3aa: CASSTPGRRGYTF

j_gene: TRBJ2-5
v_gene: TRBV4-1
CDR3aa: CASSQPLRQETQYF

j_gene: TRBJ2-1
v_gene: TRBV4-1
CDR3aa: CASSHPGLAGGPKHNEQFF

j_gene: TRBJ2-7
v_gene: TRBV29-1
CDR3aa: CSAQGTSETYEQYF

j_gene: TRBJ2-7
v_gene: TRBV5-1
CDR3aa: CASRDRGVSYEHYF

j_gene: TRBJ2-7
v_gene: TRBV7-3
CDR3aa: CASSLRDRGLYEQYF